This T cell receptor (beta chain) is drawn from a study of T-cell memory formation after mild COVID-19. Across the whole study: For the most part, TCR clusters were specific to one donor. Study outcomes and limitations: CD4+ clones that contracted lay mainly in CM and EM; CD8+ ones lay in EMRA. Pre-infection memory harbored some responding clones, suggesting cross-reactive memory joined.

TCRdb independently ran MiXCR on the 5' RACE reads; one entry per CDR3 protein. The sample lists some 110,000 distinct CDR3 sequences, around 12% occurring once. Regarding this clonotype: The antigen is unknown.

Germline CDR1 reads SGHRS; CDR2 reads YFSETQ. This CDR3 comprises 15 residues. The V and J ends lost 2 bases and 1 base respectively, with 11 bases between them. The chain links TRBV5-1 to TRBJ2-3; tentative D call: TRBD1 (6 bases). The origin of this receptor is an adult woman who had mild COVID-19 (a few samples of this study predate the infection). Cell type and time point are not known. Specimen: PBMCs or a T cell subset sorted from them (not recorded which). CDR3 bases: TGCGCCAGCAGCTTTGAAACAGGGCGCACAGATACGCAGTATTTT. Amino acids: CASSFETGRTDTQYF.